The next 16 T cell receptor beta chains were all read from a single sample in a study of graft-versus-host responses after intestinal transplantation. These TCRs are of unknown antigen specificity. TCRdb's copy holds only in-frame clones and misses some; the assay was immunoSEQ multiplex PCR. The table has 130,000 or so clones, approximately 90% seen once. The sequences come from unstimulated CD4+ T cells sorted from spleen or lymph node cells, collected before intestinal transplant. The receptors here all came from a human donor who received an intestinal transplant.

The chain links TRBV2 to TRBJ2-5; D is possibly TRBD2 (5 bases). The germline V gene encodes CDR1 SNHLY and CDR2 FYNNEI. The CDR3 consists of 13 residues. The V end was cut by 7 bases, the J end by 4 bases, with 13 bases between. CDR3 sequence (DNA): TGTGCCAGCACCCGAGGGTGGGCAGAGACCCAGTACTTC. This sequence encodes CASTRGWAETQYF.

The V and J genes are TRBV30 and TRBJ2-3; D tentatively reads TRBD1 or TRBD2 (6 bases each). V dropped 1 base and J dropped 2 bases, with 10 bases sitting between them. The CDR3 extends over 14 amino acids. CDR1 is GTSNPN and CDR2 is SVGIG in the germline V gene (reference sequence). In nucleotides, the CDR3 is TGTGCCTGGAGTGGGGGGGCCAACACAGATACGCAGTATTTT. Translated: CAWSGGANTDTQYF. The full variable domain, in which reference TRBV30 and TRBJ2-3 provide the parts outside the CDR3, is SQTIHQWPATLVQPVGSPLSLECTVEGTSNPNLYWYRQAAGRGLQLLFYSVGIGQISSEVPQNLSASRPQDRQFILSSKKLLLSDSGFYLCAWSGGANTDTQYFGPGTRLTVL.

This chain connects TRBV4-2 to TRBJ2-2; D perhaps matches TRBD2 (7 bases). The V end lost 0 bases, the J end lost 0 bases, and 14 bases lay between the germline ends. The CDR3 is 18 residues long. From germline, CDR1 is LGHNA and CDR2 YNFKEQ. DNA for the CDR3: TGTGCCAGCAGCCAAGAGGGGGGGGGCTATACGAACACCGGGGAGCTGTTTTTT. It codes for CASSQEGGGYTNTGELFF.

The chain has TRBV7-9 and TRBJ1-2, with 8 bases that match TRBD1. The CDR3 totals 16 residues. The germline CDR1 and CDR2 sequences are SEHNR and FQNEAQ (reference sequence). V was pared by 5 bases and J by 4 bases, with 12 bases of the junction left unmatched. The CDR3 loop reads CASSPRQGAFVYGYTF. The CDR3 bases are TGTGCCAGCAGCCCTCGTCAGGGGGCTTTCGTCTATGGCTACACCTTC.

This sequence joins TRBV5-6 and TRBJ2-3; D unresolved. The CDR3 totals 16 residues. V was clipped by 1 base and J by 3 bases, with 15 bases between them. Germline CDR1 and CDR2: SGHDT and YYEEEE. Here the CDR3 reads CASSLMGSQSTDTQYF. CDR3 sequence (DNA): TGTGCCAGCAGCTTGATGGGATCACAGTCTACAGATACGCAGTATTTT.

This chain links TRBV9 with TRBJ1-3; D gene unclear. Germline CDR1 SGDLS, CDR2 YYNGEE. Trimming stripped 7 bases from V and 0 bases from J, with 11 bases between. The CDR3 has 14 residues. CDR3 in DNA: TGTGCCAGCCGAAGTGGTTCCTCTGGAAACACCATATATTTT. Translation: CASRSGSSGNTIYF.

V and J are TRBV18 and TRBJ1-2, with D perhaps matching TRBD1 (6 bases). The CDR3 contains 14 residues. Germline lookup yields CDR1 KGHSH and CDR2 LQKENI. Deletions cut 3 bases from V and 6 bases from J, with 14 bases between. CDR3 nucleotides: TGTGCCAGCTCACCTACTACAGGGTACAATGGCTACACCTTC. This codes for CASSPTTGYNGYTF.

Only one count was recorded for this clone. This chain uses TRBV9 with TRBJ1-1; no clear D. CDR3 length: 13 residues. Trimming took 0 bases from V and 7 from J, leaving 10 bases between them. The germline gives CDR1 SGDLS, CDR2 YYNGEE. CDR3 region: CASSVEVRDEAFF. The CDR3 nucleotides are TGTGCCAGCAGCGTAGAGGTAAGAGATGAAGCTTTCTTT. The full variable domain, in which reference TRBV9 and TRBJ1-1 provide the parts outside the CDR3, is DSGVTQTPKHLITATGQRVTLRCSPRSGDLSVYWYQQSLDQGLQFLIQYYNGEERAKGNILERFSAQQFPDLHSELNLSSLELGDSALYFCASSVEVRDEAFFGQGTRLTVV.

The chain combines TRBV29-1 with TRBJ2-3; D is possibly TRBD2 (5 bases). Trimming took 4 bases from V and 3 from J, leaving 17 bases between them. CDR3 length: 15 amino acids. The germline V gene has CDR1 SQVTM and CDR2 ANQGSEA. The CDR3 is CSVGGPRGVTDTQYF. The DNA for the CDR3 is TGCAGCGTTGGAGGGCCCCGAGGTGTGACAGATACGCAGTATTTT.

The chain combines TRBV19 with TRBJ2-2; a weak D match, TRBD1 (6 bases). The CDR3 covers 15 residues. The germline gives CDR1 LNHDA, CDR2 SQIVND (reference sequence). The V gene lost 10 bases and the J gene lost 3 bases, with 18 bases spanning the gap. CDR3 nucleotide sequence: TGTGCCACCAAGACAGGCCCCTTGCACACCGGGGAGCTGTTTTTT. Translating gives CATKTGPLHTGELFF.

The V call is TRBV4-1, the J call TRBJ2-1; 8 bases agree with TRBD2. The germline gives CDR1 MGHRA, CDR2 YSYEKL. The CDR3 has 13 amino acids. With V trimmed by 0 bases and J by 13 bases, 5 bases remained unmatched. The CDR3: CASSQDSSGGQFF. The CDR3 DNA reads as TGCGCCAGCAGCCAAGATAGCAGCGGGGGTCAGTTCTTC.

V is TRBV2 and J is TRBJ2-7; D assignment may be TRBD1 or TRBD2 (6 bases each). Germline V CDR1 and CDR2: SNHLY, FYNNEI. This CDR3 has 11 amino acids. The ends were cut back, 7 bases at V and 4 bases at J, with 8 bases in the middle. CDR3: CASIGGYEQYF. The CDR3 nucleotides are TGTGCCAGCATAGGGGGGTACGAGCAGTACTTC. The whole variable domain, remainder taken from reference TRBV2 and TRBJ2-7, is EPEVTQTPSHQVTQMGQEVILRCVPISNHLYFYWYRQILGQKVEFLVSFYNNEISEKSEIFDDQFSVERPDGSNFTLKIRSTKLEDSAMYFCASIGGYEQYFGPGTRLTVT.

This clone has just one count. V usage is TRBV7-9 and J usage is TRBJ2-5; no definite D call. Trimming removed 7 bases from V and 0 bases from J, with 18 bases in between. The CDR3 is 16 amino acids. The V gene's germline CDR1 is SEHNR and CDR2 FQNEAQ (reference sequence). The CDR3 spells CASTLRRPRYQETQYF. For the CDR3, the DNA is TGTGCCAGCACCCTAAGGAGACCCCGGTACCAAGAGACCCAGTACTTC. The whole variable domain, filled in from reference TRBV7-9 and TRBJ2-5, reads DTGVSQNPRHKITKRGQNVTFRCDPISEHNRLYWYRQTLGQGPEFLTYFQNEAQLEKSRLLSDRFSAERPKGSFSTLEIQRTEQGDSAMYLCASTLRRPRYQETQYFGPGTRLLVL.

The chain uses TRBV11-2 and TRBJ1-2; D may be TRBD1 (6 bases). The CDR3 has 15 amino acids. V lost 3 bases to trimming and J lost 5 bases, with 16 bases between them. Germline loops: CDR1 SGHAT, CDR2 FQNNGV. The CDR3: CASSLTDSLRYGYTF. CDR3 DNA sequence: TGTGCCAGCAGCTTGACGGACAGTTTAAGATATGGCTACACCTTC.

The chain combines TRBV6-6 with TRBJ2-7; 10 bases line up with TRBD1. The CDR3 has 14 residues. Per germline, CDR1 MNHNY and CDR2 SVGAGI (reference sequence). J lost 4 bases, V lost 7 bases, and 7 bases had no gene match. CDR3 DNA: TGTGCCAGCATAGGGGACAGGGGTGCTTACGAGCAGTACTTC. Protein product: CASIGDRGAYEQYF.

This chain links TRBV6-5 with TRBJ1-1, with D possibly TRBD1 on 5 matching bases. Deletions cut 7 bases from V and 1 base from J, with 10 bases between. The germline gives CDR1 MNHEY, CDR2 SVGAGI. The CDR3 length is 13 residues. The DNA for the CDR3 is TGTGCCAGCAAGAACGGACAGAACACTGAAGCTTTCTTT. Amino acids: CASKNGQNTEAFF.